One sample yielded the 11 T cell receptor beta chains listed below, sequenced in a study of post-analysis software for immune sequencing data. Study results and caveats: Patients had higher frequencies than controls of roughly 5 TRBV segments, including TRBV5-6, TRBV5-1 and TRBV20-1.

Prepared libraries of TCR beta cDNA carried unique molecular identifiers. TCRdb processed the PCR reads anew with MiXCR; each CDR3 protein has one entry. The sample includes hundreds of thousands of distinct CDR3 sequences, more than 50% of them seen just once. Their antigen targets remain unknown. Sequenced material: blood. The receptors shown here come from a girl aged 2 to 9 with multiple sclerosis.

This clonotype was detected once. The chain has TRBV12-3 or TRBV12-4 and TRBJ2-7; 8 positions agree with TRBD2. J gave up 4 bases and V 8 bases, and 16 bases lay outside the gene matches. The CDR3 is 16 residues long. This CDR3 reads CASPSGLAGCLYEQYF. DNA for the CDR3: TGTGCCAGCCCCTCGGGGCTAGCGGGTTGCCTTTACGAGCAGTACTTC.

The chain carries TRBV5-1 and TRBJ2-5; D is tentatively TRBD1 or TRBD2 (6 bases each). Germline V gene lookup returns CDR1 SGHRS and CDR2 YFSETQ. The CDR3 is made up of 15 amino acids. V gave up 1 base and J gave up 3 bases, with 13 bases separating them. DNA for the CDR3: TGCGCCAGCAGCTTGATGACGGGGGCCGAAGAGACCCAGTACTTC. Protein sequence: CASSLMTGAEETQYF.

The chain carries TRBV5-5 and TRBJ1-2, with D maybe TRBD1 (6 bases). This CDR3 is built from 14 residues. Trimming stripped 4 bases from V and 0 bases from J, with 10 bases between. Germline V gene sequence: CDR1 SGHKS, CDR2 YYEKEE (reference sequence). CDR3 in amino acids: CASSGGRTNYGYTF. CDR3 DNA: TGTGCCAGCAGCGGGGGGCGGACTAACTATGGCTACACCTTC.

V is TRBV25-1 and J is TRBJ2-3, with 9 bases matching TRBD2. Germline CDR1 MGHDK, CDR2 SYGVNS. The V segment lost 2 bases and the J segment 0 bases; nucleotides outside the gene matches: 6. This CDR3 has 17 amino acids. The CDR3 region is CASSEGAGGFSTDTQYF. The CDR3 DNA reads as TGTGCCAGCAGTGAAGGGGCGGGGGGGTTCAGCACAGATACGCAGTATTTT.

This rearrangement joins TRBV28 to TRBJ2-1; 13 bases align to TRBD2. Trimming removed 5 bases from V and 8 bases from J; junction bases left unmatched: 6. This CDR3 comprises 15 residues. Germline V CDR1 and CDR2: MDHEN, SYDVKM. The CDR3 protein is CASSLLAGGRYEQFF. CDR3 in DNA: TGTGCCAGCAGTCTACTAGCGGGAGGGCGGTATGAGCAGTTCTTC.

The CDR3 here is CASSLRGVGTGNTEAFF. CDR3 in DNA: TGTGCCAGCAGCTTACGTGGAGTCGGGACAGGGAATACTGAAGCTTTCTTT. This sequence joins TRBV11-2 and TRBJ1-1; 9 bases line up with TRBD1. The CDR3 is 17 amino acids. Germline CDR1 is SGHAT and CDR2 is FQNNGV. The V and J ends lost 2 bases and 5 bases, in that order; junction bases with no gene match: 12.

The V and J genes are TRBV7-2 and TRBJ2-1; 13 nucleotides match TRBD2. The CDR3 length is 17 residues. The germline CDR1 and CDR2 sequences are SGHTA and FQGNSA. Trimming cost V 1 base and J 6 bases; bases outside gene matches: 6. CDR3 residues: CASSLVRLAGGPNEQFF. CDR3 bases: TGTGCCAGCAGCTTAGTCCGACTAGCGGGGGGACCCAATGAGCAGTTCTTC.

This chain connects TRBV3-1 to TRBJ1-6; D gene ambiguous. The CDR3 extends over 15 amino acids. V was cut by 4 bases and J by 7 bases, with 14 bases left in between. The V gene's germline CDR1 is LGHDT and CDR2 YNNKEL (reference sequence). The CDR3: CASSLPRGGNSPLHF. CDR3 DNA sequence: TGTGCCAGCAGCCTACCCCGCGGTGGGAATTCACCCCTCCACTTT.

This clonotype was seen a few times. The chain couples TRBV6-5 to TRBJ2-5; TRBD2 is a possible D gene (5 bases). Trimming shortened V by 6 bases and J by 2 bases, and 7 bases separated the two germline ends. Germline V gene lookup returns CDR1 MNHEY and CDR2 SVGAGI. The CDR3 covers 12 residues. CDR3 residues: CASRTGQETQYF. The CDR3, as DNA: TGTGCCAGCAGGACGGGGCAAGAGACCCAGTACTTC.

The CDR3 here is CASSYRRTGLRNTEAFF. In nucleotides, the CDR3 is TGTGCCAGCAGTTATAGGCGGACAGGGTTGCGGAACACTGAAGCTTTCTTT. The chain joins TRBV6-2 or TRBV6-3 to TRBJ1-1; the match to TRBD1 covers 8 bases. CDR1 and CDR2 from the germline V gene are MNHEY and SVGEGT. V dropped 3 bases and J dropped 1; count of bases not matched to a gene: 10. This CDR3 has 17 residues.

The chain links TRBV6-1 to TRBJ2-1; tentative D call: TRBD2 (6 bases). V lost 3 bases and J 12 bases, leaving 12 bases between the germline ends. The CDR3 extends over 12 amino acids. CDR1 MNHNS and CDR2 SASEGT come from the germline V gene. CDR3 region: CASSERDLAQFF. CDR3 sequence (DNA): TGTGCCAGCAGTGAGCGGGACCTGGCGCAGTTCTTC.